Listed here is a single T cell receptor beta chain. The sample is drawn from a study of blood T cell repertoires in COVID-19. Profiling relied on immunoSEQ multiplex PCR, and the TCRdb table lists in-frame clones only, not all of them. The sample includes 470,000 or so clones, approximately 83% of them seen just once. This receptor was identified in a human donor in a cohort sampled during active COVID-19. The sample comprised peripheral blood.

DNA for the CDR3: TGTGCCAGCAGCTTAGCGCTCCTGGCATCGGAGCAGTACTTC. Translated, it gives CASSLALLASEQYF. The chain carries TRBV7-9 and TRBJ2-7; D gene ambiguous. V gave up 0 bases and J gave up 7 bases, with 13 bases separating them. The V gene's germline CDR1 is SEHNR and CDR2 FQNEAQ (reference sequence). The CDR3 is 14 amino acids.